This T cell receptor (beta chain) was captured in a study of T cells in Graves' hyperthyroidism and ophthalmopathy. Amplification targeted TCR beta CDR3 regions from RNA transcripts. The HTBI primer set was used in a first-round RT-PCR of the TCR CDR3. MiXCR, run by TCRdb on the multiplex PCR reads, gives a single entry per CDR3 protein. The sample consists of approximately 600,000 distinct CDR3 sequences, roughly 14% of them appearing once. In its sample, this clonotype was seen a few times. This receptor was identified in a middle-aged woman with Graves' ophthalmopathy. The sequenced sample consisted of blood.

In DNA form, the CDR3 reads TGTGCCAGCAGCTCTATGGCGGGATCCACCGGGGAGCTGTTTTTT. This translates into CASSSMAGSTGELFF. V usage is TRBV7-2 and J usage is TRBJ2-2; TRBD2 might be the D (6 bases). Germline-derived CDR1 and CDR2 are SGHTA and FQGNSA. The CDR3 totals 15 residues. The V and J ends lost 4 bases and 4 bases respectively, with 13 bases between them.